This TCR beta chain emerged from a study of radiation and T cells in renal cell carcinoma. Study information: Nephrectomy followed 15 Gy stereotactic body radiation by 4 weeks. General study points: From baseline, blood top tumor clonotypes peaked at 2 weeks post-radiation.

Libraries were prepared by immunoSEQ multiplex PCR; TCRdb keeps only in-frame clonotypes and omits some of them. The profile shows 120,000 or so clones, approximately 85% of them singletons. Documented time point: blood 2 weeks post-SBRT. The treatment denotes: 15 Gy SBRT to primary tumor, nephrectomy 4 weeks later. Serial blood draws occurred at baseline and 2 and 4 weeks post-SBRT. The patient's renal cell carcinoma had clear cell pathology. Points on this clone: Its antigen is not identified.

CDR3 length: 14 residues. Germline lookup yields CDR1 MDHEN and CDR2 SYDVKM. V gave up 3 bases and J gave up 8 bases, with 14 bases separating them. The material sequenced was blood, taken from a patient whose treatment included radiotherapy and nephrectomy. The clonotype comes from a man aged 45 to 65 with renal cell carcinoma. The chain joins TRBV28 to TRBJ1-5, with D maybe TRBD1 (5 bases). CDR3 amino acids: CASSFRIPGEPQHF. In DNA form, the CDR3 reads TGTGCCAGCAGTTTTCGGATCCCGGGGGAGCCCCAGCATTTT.